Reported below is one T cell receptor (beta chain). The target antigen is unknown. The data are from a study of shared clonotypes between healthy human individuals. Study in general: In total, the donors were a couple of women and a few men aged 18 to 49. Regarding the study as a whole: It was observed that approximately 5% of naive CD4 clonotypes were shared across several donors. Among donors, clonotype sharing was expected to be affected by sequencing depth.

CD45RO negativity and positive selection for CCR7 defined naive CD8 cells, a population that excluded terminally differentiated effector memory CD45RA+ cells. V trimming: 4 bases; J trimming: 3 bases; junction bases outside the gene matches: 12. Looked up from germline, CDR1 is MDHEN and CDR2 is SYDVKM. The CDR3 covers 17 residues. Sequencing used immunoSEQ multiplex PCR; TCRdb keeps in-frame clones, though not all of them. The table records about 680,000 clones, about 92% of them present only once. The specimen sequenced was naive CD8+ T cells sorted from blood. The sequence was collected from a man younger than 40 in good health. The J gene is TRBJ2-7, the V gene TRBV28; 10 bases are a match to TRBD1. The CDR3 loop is CASSSPTWDRGNYEQYF. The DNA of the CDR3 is TGTGCCAGCAGTTCCCCTACCTGGGACAGGGGAAACTACGAGCAGTACTTC.